The clone carrying this TCR beta chain has just a few counts. Its antigen is not known. Reverse transcribing all isolated RNA meant expressed TCRB transcripts were sequenced. Libraries were prepared by immunoSEQ multiplex PCR; TCRdb keeps only in-frame clonotypes and omits some of them. The sample includes 680,000 or so clones, 15% of them seen just once. This sample was included in a study of beta chain features in type 1 diabetes. Study-wide context: Sorted cell examination encompassed under 130 million cells across all samples.

Trimming removed 9 bases from V and 0 bases from J, with 8 bases in between. Germline V gene lookup returns CDR1 SGHTA and CDR2 FQGNSA. This CDR3 spans 12 amino acids. Study-wide points: High-TCR-expressing cells could be over-represented by cDNA sequencing. Type 1 diabetes patients had moderately but significantly shorter TCRB CDR3s in all four CD4+ subsets. VDJ junctions from type 1 diabetes patients carried fewer insertions and larger deletions.

The specimen sequenced was naive CD4+ T cells from blood. The chain has TRBV7-2 and TRBJ2-5; a weak D match, TRBD2 (5 bases). This sequence originates from a man younger than 30 in good health. CDR3 coding DNA: TGTGCCAGTGGACTGCACCAAGAGACCCAGTACTTC. Translated, it gives CASGLHQETQYF.